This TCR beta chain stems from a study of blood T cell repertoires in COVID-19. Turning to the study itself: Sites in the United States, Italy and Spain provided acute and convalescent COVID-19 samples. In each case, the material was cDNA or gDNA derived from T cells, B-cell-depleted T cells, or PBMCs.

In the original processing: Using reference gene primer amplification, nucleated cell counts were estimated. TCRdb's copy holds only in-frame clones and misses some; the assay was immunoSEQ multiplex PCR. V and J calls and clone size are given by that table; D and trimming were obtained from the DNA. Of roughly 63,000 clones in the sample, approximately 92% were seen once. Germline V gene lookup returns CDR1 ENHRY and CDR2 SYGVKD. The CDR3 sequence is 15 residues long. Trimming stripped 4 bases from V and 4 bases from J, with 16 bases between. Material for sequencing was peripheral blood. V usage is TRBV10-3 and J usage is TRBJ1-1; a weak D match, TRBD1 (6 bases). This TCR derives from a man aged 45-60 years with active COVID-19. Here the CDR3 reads CAISVTGGMGTEAFF. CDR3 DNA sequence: TGTGCCATCAGTGTAACGGGGGGCATGGGCACTGAAGCTTTCTTT.